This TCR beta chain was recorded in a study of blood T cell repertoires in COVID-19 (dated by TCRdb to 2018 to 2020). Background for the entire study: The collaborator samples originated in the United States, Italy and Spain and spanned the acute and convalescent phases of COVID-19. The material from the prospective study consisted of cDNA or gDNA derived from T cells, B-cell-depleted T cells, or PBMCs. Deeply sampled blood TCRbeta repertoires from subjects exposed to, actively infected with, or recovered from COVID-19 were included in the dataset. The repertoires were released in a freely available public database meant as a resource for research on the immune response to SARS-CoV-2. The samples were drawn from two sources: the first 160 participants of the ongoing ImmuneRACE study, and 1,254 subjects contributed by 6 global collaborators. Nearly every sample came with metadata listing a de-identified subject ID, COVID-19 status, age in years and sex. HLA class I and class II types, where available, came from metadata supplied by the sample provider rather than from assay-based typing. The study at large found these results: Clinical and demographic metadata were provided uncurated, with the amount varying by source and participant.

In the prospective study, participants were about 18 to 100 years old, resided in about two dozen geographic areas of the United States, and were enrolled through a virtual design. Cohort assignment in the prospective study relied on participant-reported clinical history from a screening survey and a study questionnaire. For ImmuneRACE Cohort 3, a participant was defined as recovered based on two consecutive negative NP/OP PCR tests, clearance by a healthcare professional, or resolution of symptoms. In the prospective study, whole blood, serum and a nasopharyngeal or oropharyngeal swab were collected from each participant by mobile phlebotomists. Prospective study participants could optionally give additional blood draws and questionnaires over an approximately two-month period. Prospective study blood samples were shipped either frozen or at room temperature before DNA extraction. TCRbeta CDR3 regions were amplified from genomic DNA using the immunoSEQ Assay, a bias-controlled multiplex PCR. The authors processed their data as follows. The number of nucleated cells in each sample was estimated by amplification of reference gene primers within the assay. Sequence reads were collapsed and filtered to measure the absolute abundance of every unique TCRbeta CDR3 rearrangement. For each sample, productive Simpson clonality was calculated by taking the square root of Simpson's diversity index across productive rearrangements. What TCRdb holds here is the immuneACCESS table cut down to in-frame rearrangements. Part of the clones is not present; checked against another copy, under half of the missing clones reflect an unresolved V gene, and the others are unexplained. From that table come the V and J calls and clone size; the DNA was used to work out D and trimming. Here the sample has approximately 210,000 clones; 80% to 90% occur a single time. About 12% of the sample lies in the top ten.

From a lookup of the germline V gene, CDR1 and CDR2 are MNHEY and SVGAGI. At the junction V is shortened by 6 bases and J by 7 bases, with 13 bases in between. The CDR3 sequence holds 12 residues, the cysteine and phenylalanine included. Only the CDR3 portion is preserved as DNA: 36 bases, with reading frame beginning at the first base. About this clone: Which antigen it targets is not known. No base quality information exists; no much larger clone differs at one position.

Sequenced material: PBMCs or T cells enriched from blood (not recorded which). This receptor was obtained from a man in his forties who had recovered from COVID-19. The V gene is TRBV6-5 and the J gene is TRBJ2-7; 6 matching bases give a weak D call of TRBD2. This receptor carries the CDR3 CASRDRRGEQYF. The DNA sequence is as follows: TGTGCCAGCAGGGACCGCCGGGGGGAGCAGTACTTC.